Listed below are T cell receptor beta chains from one sample, sequenced in a study of identical twins. TCRdb redid the calling of the 5' RACE reads with MiXCR, one entry per CDR3 protein. The repertoire includes about 190,000 distinct CDR3 sequences, about a sixth of them detected once, and 40% sits in the top ten. These sequences were also reported in another study, on T cells expressing NK-cell markers.

The sequencing input was CD8+ T cells sorted from blood. Every receptor here comes from a woman younger than 35 in good health. The CDR3 runs from the conserved cysteine through the conserved F or W. The D gene is left open where the match is weak. The size field is filled for only some rows; it gives once, few, many or a size class.

CDR3aa: CASSDNTGTGSNEQYF
CDR3nt: TGTGCCAGCAGCGACAACACCGGGACAGGATCCAACGAGCAGTACTTC
d_gene: TRBD1
v_gene: TRBV3-1
abundance: NA
j_gene: TRBJ2-7

CDR3aa: CASSLGGADFEAFF
CDR3nt: TGCGCCAGCAGCTTAGGGGGCGCGGATTTTGAAGCTTTCTTT
d_gene: TRBD1
v_gene: TRBV5-1
abundance: few
j_gene: TRBJ1-1

CDR3aa: CASSPRDFHYEQYF
CDR3nt: TGTGCCAGCAGTCCCCGGGACTTTCACTACGAGCAGTACTTC
d_gene: NA
v_gene: TRBV12-3/TRBV12-4
abundance: many
j_gene: TRBJ2-7

CDR3aa: CASSFEFQPGLAASTDTQYF
CDR3nt: TGTGCCAGCAGTTTTGAATTCCAGCCGGGACTAGCGGCTAGCACAGATACGCAGTATTTT
d_gene: TRBD2
v_gene: TRBV12-3/TRBV12-4
abundance: few
j_gene: TRBJ2-3

CDR3aa: CASSYFRDEKLFF
CDR3nt: TGTGCCAGCAGTTACTTTCGGGATGAAAAACTGTTTTTT
d_gene: NA
v_gene: TRBV6-5
abundance: NA
j_gene: TRBJ1-4

CDR3aa: CASSALIRAQETQYF
CDR3nt: TGTGCCAGCAGCGCCCTTATTAGGGCTCAAGAGACCCAGTACTTC
d_gene: NA
v_gene: TRBV11-2
abundance: NA
j_gene: TRBJ2-5

CDR3aa: CASRTLHSGANVLTF
CDR3nt: TGTGCCAGCAGGACACTCCACTCTGGGGCCAACGTCCTGACTTTC
d_gene: NA
v_gene: TRBV12-3/TRBV12-4
abundance: NA
j_gene: TRBJ2-6

CDR3aa: CASSPVGAEAFF
CDR3nt: TGTGCCAGCAGTCCCGTGGGGGCTGAAGCTTTCTTT
d_gene: NA
v_gene: TRBV27
abundance: NA
j_gene: TRBJ1-1

CDR3aa: CASSQESGDEAFF
CDR3nt: TGCGCCAGCAGCCAAGAATCAGGGGACGAAGCTTTCTTT
d_gene: NA
v_gene: TRBV4-1
abundance: few
j_gene: TRBJ1-1

CDR3aa: CSARSPTASRSYEQYF
CDR3nt: TGCAGTGCTAGGTCGCCGACCGCGTCACGGTCCTACGAGCAGTACTTC
d_gene: NA
v_gene: TRBV20-1
abundance: few
j_gene: TRBJ2-7

CDR3aa: CASSQVAQYNEQFF
CDR3nt: TGTGCCAGCAGCCAAGTGGCCCAATACAATGAGCAGTTCTTC
d_gene: NA
v_gene: TRBV3-1
abundance: NA
j_gene: TRBJ2-1

CDR3aa: CASSQSGLAMSDTQYF
CDR3nt: TGTGCCAGCAGCCAATCGGGACTAGCAATGTCAGATACGCAGTATTTT
d_gene: TRBD2
v_gene: TRBV11-2
abundance: few
j_gene: TRBJ2-3

CDR3aa: CASSLGQGAWYEQYF
CDR3nt: TGTGCCAGCAGCTTAGGTCAGGGGGCTTGGTACGAGCAGTACTTC
d_gene: TRBD1
v_gene: TRBV11-2
abundance: few
j_gene: TRBJ2-7

CDR3aa: CASSLTRRLASGELFF
CDR3nt: TGTGCCAGCAGCTTAACGAGGAGGCTAGCGTCCGGGGAGCTGTTTTTT
d_gene: NA
v_gene: TRBV7-8
abundance: few
j_gene: TRBJ2-2

CDR3aa: CASVPSRTGGNTIYF
CDR3nt: TGTGCCAGCGTACCATCCCGGACGGGAGGAAACACCATATATTTT
d_gene: NA
v_gene: TRBV7-9
abundance: NA
j_gene: TRBJ1-3

CDR3aa: CASSLGPWELFF
CDR3nt: TGCGCCAGCAGCTTGGGGCCCTGGGAGCTGTTTTTT
d_gene: NA
v_gene: TRBV5-1
abundance: few
j_gene: TRBJ2-2

CDR3aa: CASSQDWLDYNEQFF
CDR3nt: TGCGCCAGCAGCCAAGATTGGCTAGATTACAATGAGCAGTTCTTC
d_gene: NA
v_gene: TRBV4-3
abundance: few
j_gene: TRBJ2-1

CDR3aa: CASSSTSGSYEQYF
CDR3nt: TGTGCCAGCAGTTCGACTAGCGGATCCTACGAGCAGTACTTC
d_gene: TRBD2
v_gene: TRBV27
abundance: NA
j_gene: TRBJ2-7

CDR3aa: CASSLSVREQFF
CDR3nt: TGTGCCAGCAGTTTATCTGTCCGTGAGCAGTTCTTC
d_gene: NA
v_gene: TRBV12-3/TRBV12-4
abundance: few
j_gene: TRBJ2-1

CDR3aa: CASSGGVGGELFF
CDR3nt: TGTGCCAGCAGCGGAGGGGTTGGCGGGGAGCTGTTTTTT
d_gene: NA
v_gene: TRBV7-9
abundance: few
j_gene: TRBJ2-2

CDR3aa: CASSSSGGRTYEQYF
CDR3nt: TGTGCCAGCAGTTCTTCAGGGGGACGGACCTACGAGCAGTACTTC
d_gene: TRBD1
v_gene: TRBV27
abundance: few
j_gene: TRBJ2-7

CDR3aa: CASSLRADEQYF
CDR3nt: TGTGCCAGCAGCCTCAGGGCTGACGAGCAGTACTTC
d_gene: NA
v_gene: TRBV3-1
abundance: NA
j_gene: TRBJ2-7

CDR3aa: CASSGSETGSLTEAFF
CDR3nt: TGTGCCAGCAGCGGATCTGAGACAGGCTCTCTCACTGAAGCTTTCTTT
d_gene: NA
v_gene: TRBV9
abundance: NA
j_gene: TRBJ1-1

CDR3aa: CASSQEDALGDTQYF
CDR3nt: TGCGCCAGCAGCCAAGAGGACGCTTTGGGAGATACGCAGTATTTT
d_gene: NA
v_gene: TRBV4-1
abundance: few
j_gene: TRBJ2-3

CDR3aa: CSARVLGSGNTIYF
CDR3nt: TGCAGTGCTAGAGTTTTAGGGTCTGGAAACACCATATATTTT
d_gene: NA
v_gene: TRBV20-1
abundance: few
j_gene: TRBJ1-3

CDR3aa: CASSQAREQYF
CDR3nt: TGTGCCAGCAGCCAAGCAAGAGAGCAGTACTTC
d_gene: NA
v_gene: TRBV14
abundance: NA
j_gene: TRBJ2-7

CDR3aa: CASRSLAASTDTQYF
CDR3nt: TGTGCCAGCAGATCTCTAGCGGCTAGCACAGATACGCAGTATTTT
d_gene: TRBD2
v_gene: TRBV12-3/TRBV12-4
abundance: NA
j_gene: TRBJ2-3

CDR3aa: CASSQEWSHSADTQYF
CDR3nt: TGTGCCAGCAGCCAAGAGTGGTCTCATAGTGCAGATACGCAGTATTTT
d_gene: NA
v_gene: TRBV14
abundance: NA
j_gene: TRBJ2-3

CDR3aa: CAWSQETQYF
CDR3nt: TGTGCCTGGAGTCAGGAGACCCAGTACTTC
d_gene: NA
v_gene: TRBV30
abundance: NA
j_gene: TRBJ2-5

CDR3aa: CSVELRNGQYF
CDR3nt: TGCAGCGTTGAACTTAGAAACGGGCAGTACTTC
d_gene: NA
v_gene: TRBV29-1
abundance: few
j_gene: TRBJ2-7

CDR3aa: CASSLLGTQYF
CDR3nt: TGTGCCAGCAGTCTCCTAGGGACCCAGTACTTC
d_gene: NA
v_gene: TRBV27
abundance: many
j_gene: TRBJ2-5

CDR3aa: CASIRQGMRWSQYF
CDR3nt: TGTGCCAGCATCCGACAGGGGATGCGGTGGTCCCAGTACTTC
d_gene: NA
v_gene: TRBV21-1
abundance: NA
j_gene: TRBJ2-5

CDR3aa: CASSLNRGNTEAFF
CDR3nt: TGCGCCAGCAGCTTGAACAGGGGTAACACTGAAGCTTTCTTT
d_gene: TRBD1
v_gene: TRBV5-1
abundance: NA
j_gene: TRBJ1-1

CDR3aa: CASSATSGGYNEQFF
CDR3nt: TGTGCCAGCAGTGCAACTAGCGGGGGTTACAATGAGCAGTTCTTC
d_gene: TRBD2
v_gene: TRBV6-1
abundance: NA
j_gene: TRBJ2-1

CDR3aa: CASSVGGASTDTQYF
CDR3nt: TGTGCCAGCAGCGTGGGCGGGGCTAGCACAGATACGCAGTATTTT
d_gene: NA
v_gene: TRBV9
abundance: NA
j_gene: TRBJ2-3

CDR3aa: CASSFNRGQLGYTF
CDR3nt: TGTGCCAGCAGTTTTAACAGGGGCCAGCTGGGCTACACCTTC
d_gene: TRBD1
v_gene: TRBV12-3/TRBV12-4
abundance: many
j_gene: TRBJ1-2

CDR3aa: CASTEWVNTEAFF
CDR3nt: TGCGCCAGCACCGAATGGGTAAATACTGAAGCTTTCTTT
d_gene: NA
v_gene: TRBV5-1
abundance: NA
j_gene: TRBJ1-1

CDR3aa: CSVVSFDSGEYNEQFF
CDR3nt: TGCAGCGTTGTCTCCTTTGATAGCGGGGAATACAATGAGCAGTTCTTC
d_gene: TRBD2
v_gene: TRBV29-1
abundance: few
j_gene: TRBJ2-1

CDR3aa: CATSSETVTNTEAFF
CDR3nt: TGTGCCACCAGCAGTGAGACAGTGACGAACACTGAAGCTTTCTTT
d_gene: NA
v_gene: TRBV15
abundance: NA
j_gene: TRBJ1-1

CDR3aa: CASRPRQNTEAFF
CDR3nt: TGTGCCAGCAGGCCAAGACAAAACACTGAAGCTTTCTTT
d_gene: NA
v_gene: TRBV27
abundance: NA
j_gene: TRBJ1-1

CDR3aa: CASSPTDYTEAFF
CDR3nt: TGTGCCAGCAGCCCGACAGACTACACTGAAGCTTTCTTT
d_gene: NA
v_gene: TRBV7-9
abundance: once
j_gene: TRBJ1-1

CDR3aa: CASSHSGPRETQYF
CDR3nt: TGTGCCAGCAGCCATTCGGGCCCCCGGGAGACCCAGTACTTC
d_gene: NA
v_gene: TRBV13
abundance: NA
j_gene: TRBJ2-5

CDR3aa: CASSPGDSPYEQYF
CDR3nt: TGTGCCAGCTCACCGGGGGACTCACCCTACGAGCAGTACTTC
d_gene: NA
v_gene: TRBV18
abundance: NA
j_gene: TRBJ2-7

CDR3aa: CASSYLSTGELFF
CDR3nt: TGTGCCAGCAGCTATCTCTCCACCGGGGAGCTGTTTTTT
d_gene: NA
v_gene: TRBV9
abundance: NA
j_gene: TRBJ2-2

CDR3aa: CASTSSRGEQYF
CDR3nt: TGTGCCAGCACCTCAAGTAGAGGGGAGCAGTACTTC
d_gene: NA
v_gene: TRBV6-5
abundance: NA
j_gene: TRBJ2-7

CDR3aa: CASSSTQGVYEQYF
CDR3nt: TGTGCCAGCAGCTCTACCCAGGGTGTGTACGAGCAGTACTTC
d_gene: NA
v_gene: TRBV7-9
abundance: NA
j_gene: TRBJ2-7

CDR3aa: CASSPRLPSTDTQYF
CDR3nt: TGTGCCAGCAGCCCCCGACTACCTAGCACAGATACGCAGTATTTT
d_gene: NA
v_gene: TRBV11-2
abundance: few
j_gene: TRBJ2-3

CDR3aa: CASRRQFGQVNTGELFF
CDR3nt: TGTGCCAGCAGGCGTCAATTCGGACAGGTGAACACCGGGGAGCTGTTTTTT
d_gene: TRBD1
v_gene: TRBV5-5
abundance: NA
j_gene: TRBJ2-2

CDR3aa: CASSPGFHSYEQYF
CDR3nt: TGTGCCAGCAGTCCAGGGTTTCACTCCTACGAGCAGTACTTC
d_gene: NA
v_gene: TRBV12-3/TRBV12-4
abundance: few
j_gene: TRBJ2-7

CDR3aa: CASSVEDNPYEQYF
CDR3nt: TGTGCCAGCAGCGTCGAGGACAATCCCTACGAGCAGTACTTC
d_gene: NA
v_gene: TRBV9
abundance: few
j_gene: TRBJ2-7

CDR3aa: CASTPGNLGEQYF
CDR3nt: TGTGCCAGCACCCCAGGGAATCTAGGCGAGCAGTACTTC
d_gene: NA
v_gene: TRBV2
abundance: NA
j_gene: TRBJ2-7

CDR3aa: CASSRTTGIDTQYF
CDR3nt: TGTGCCAGCAGCCGGACGACCGGCATAGATACGCAGTATTTT
d_gene: NA
v_gene: TRBV11-2
abundance: few
j_gene: TRBJ2-3

CDR3aa: CSARETGPLNGGGNEQFF
CDR3nt: TGCAGTGCTAGAGAGACAGGGCCTCTGAACGGCGGAGGGAATGAGCAGTTCTTC
d_gene: NA
v_gene: TRBV20-1
abundance: few
j_gene: TRBJ2-1

CDR3aa: CASSPSPGGSYEQYF
CDR3nt: TGTGCCAGCAGCCCCAGCCCGGGGGGCTCCTACGAGCAGTACTTC
d_gene: TRBD2
v_gene: TRBV3-1
abundance: NA
j_gene: TRBJ2-7

CDR3aa: CASSLSPAGKETQYF
CDR3nt: TGTGCCAGCAGCTTAAGTCCCGCGGGTAAAGAGACCCAGTACTTC
d_gene: NA
v_gene: TRBV7-7
abundance: NA
j_gene: TRBJ2-5